This is a list of T cell receptor beta chains from one sample in a study of blood T cells in healthy people across ages. One entry per CDR3 protein results from TCRdb running MiXCR on the 5' RACE reads. The table includes some 760,000 distinct CDR3 sequences, about 25% detected once. The sample was also linked to a second study, of T cells of mothers and their children.

Material: blood. The receptor set was obtained from a boy younger than 18 in good health. Each CDR3 is given with its conserved first and last residue. A D gene is named only where the DNA matches it firmly. The size of a clone is reported for some rows only, either as once, few or many, or as a class for expanded clones.

J: TRBJ2-1; D: TRBD1; V: TRBV20-1; size: few; CDR3: CSARRTGFMDEQFF; DNA: TGCAGTGCTAGAAGGACAGGGTTTATGGATGAGCAGTTCTTC
J: TRBJ2-1; D: .; V: TRBV28; size: .; CDR3: CASSLGASGKQFF; DNA: TGTGCCAGCAGTTTGGGGGCTAGCGGAAAGCAGTTCTTC
J: TRBJ2-5; D: TRBD2; V: TRBV29-1; size: .; CDR3: CSVVGSGRAGETQYF; DNA: TGCAGCGTTGTAGGTAGCGGGAGGGCCGGGGAGACCCAGTACTTC
J: TRBJ1-4; D: TRBD1; V: TRBV7-9; size: few; CDR3: CASGGQGFEKLFF; DNA: TGTGCCAGCGGGGGACAGGGGTTTGAAAAACTGTTTTTT
J: TRBJ2-7; D: .; V: TRBV20-1; size: .; CDR3: CSARDPRPPGEQYF; DNA: TGCAGTGCTAGAGATCCAAGGCCGCCGGGCGAGCAGTACTTC
J: TRBJ2-7; D: TRBD1; V: TRBV20-1; size: few; CDR3: CSAPRQGTYEQYF; DNA: TGCAGTGCTCCTAGACAGGGAACCTACGAGCAGTACTTC
J: TRBJ2-1; D: TRBD1; V: TRBV14; size: .; CDR3: CASSQSDRGRNEQFF; DNA: TGTGCCAGCAGCCAATCGGACAGGGGTAGGAATGAGCAGTTCTTC
J: TRBJ2-5; D: .; V: TRBV7-2; size: .; CDR3: CASSPGWRETQYF; DNA: TGTGCCAGCAGCCCGGGATGGAGGGAGACCCAGTACTTC
J: TRBJ2-7; D: .; V: TRBV6-5; size: few; CDR3: CASSRPPGPKHREQYF; DNA: TGTGCCAGCAGCAGACCTCCGGGCCCCAAGCATCGCGAGCAGTACTTC
J: TRBJ2-5; D: TRBD1; V: TRBV24-1; size: .; CDR3: CATSGPRTGGSETQYF; DNA: TGTGCCACCAGTGGTCCCCGGACAGGGGGCTCAGAGACCCAGTACTTC
J: TRBJ1-2; D: .; V: TRBV7-2; size: .; CDR3: CASSILGTSYGYTF; DNA: TGTGCCAGCAGCATCCTCGGGACATCATATGGCTACACCTTC
J: TRBJ2-5; D: .; V: TRBV7-9; size: .; CDR3: CAIPASIKETQYF; DNA: TGTGCCATCCCGGCCAGTATTAAAGAGACCCAGTACTTC
J: TRBJ1-2; D: TRBD1; V: TRBV6-2/TRBV6-3; size: few; CDR3: CASSPGQGHNYGYTF; DNA: TGTGCCAGCAGTCCGGGACAGGGACATAACTATGGCTACACCTTC
J: TRBJ2-5; D: .; V: TRBV4-3; size: few; CDR3: CASSQDRDFTGETQYF; DNA: TGCGCCAGCAGCCAAGACCGGGATTTCACGGGAGAGACCCAGTACTTC